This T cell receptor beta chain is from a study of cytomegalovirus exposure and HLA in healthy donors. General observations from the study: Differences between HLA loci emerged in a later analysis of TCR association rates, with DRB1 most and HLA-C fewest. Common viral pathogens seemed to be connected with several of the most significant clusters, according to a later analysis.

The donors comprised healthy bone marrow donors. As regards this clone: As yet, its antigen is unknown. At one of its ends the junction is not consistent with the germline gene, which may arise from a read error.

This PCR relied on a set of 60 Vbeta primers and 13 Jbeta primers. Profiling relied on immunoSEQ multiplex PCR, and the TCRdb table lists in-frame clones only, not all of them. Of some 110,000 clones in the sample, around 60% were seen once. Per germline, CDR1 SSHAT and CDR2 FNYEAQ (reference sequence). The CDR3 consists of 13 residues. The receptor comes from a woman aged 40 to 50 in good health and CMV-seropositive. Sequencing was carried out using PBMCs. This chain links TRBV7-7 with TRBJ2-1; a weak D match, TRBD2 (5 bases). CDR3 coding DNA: TGTGCTAGCAGCTTAGCGCGCGGGCCTGAGCAGTTCTTC. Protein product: CASSLARGPEQFF. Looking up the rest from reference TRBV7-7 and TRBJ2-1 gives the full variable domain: GAGVSQSPRYKVTKRGQDVTLRCDPISSHATLYWYQQALGQGPEFLTYFNYEAQPDKSGLPSDRFSAERPEGSISTLTIQRTEQRDSAMYRCASSLARGPEQFFGPGTRLTVL.